This T cell receptor (beta chain) appears in the sequencing data of a study of T cells in Graves' hyperthyroidism and ophthalmopathy. Study summary: Blood was drawn when the patient was first diagnosed and still untreated.

V lost 6 bases and J lost 5, with 16 bases in between. The length of the CDR3 is 15 residues. CDR1 is MDHEN and CDR2 is SYDVKM in the germline V gene. PBMCs were sourced from roughly 10 ml fresh peripheral blood. This clonotype was seen many times. What it binds is not known. Amplification of TCR beta CDR3 regions was performed using RNA transcripts as template. In the first-round RT-PCR of the TCR CDR3, the HTBI primer set was used. TCRdb independently ran MiXCR on the multiplex PCR reads; one entry per CDR3 protein. The data hold around 390,000 distinct CDR3 sequences, with more than 14% observed a single time. Study conclusions and caveats: Ophthalmopathy got predicted by the model a median approximately 6.4 months before its onset. Most clonotypes expanded in the thyroid (above 0.001) were also present in blood.

Sequenced input: blood. The chain joins TRBV28 to TRBJ1-4; D is possibly TRBD1 (5 bases). This TCR was recovered from a young woman with Graves' ophthalmopathy. CDR3 DNA sequence: TGTGCCAGCAGAACTAGACAGAGCTACAATGAAAAACTGTTTTTT. It encodes CASRTRQSYNEKLFF. Combining the CDR3 with reference TRBV28 and TRBJ1-4 gives the whole variable domain DVKVTQSSRYLVKRTGEKVFLECVQDMDHENMFWYRQDPGLGLRLIYFSYDVKMKEKGDIPEGYSVSREKKERFSLILESASTNQTSMYLCASRTRQSYNEKLFFGSGTQLSVL.